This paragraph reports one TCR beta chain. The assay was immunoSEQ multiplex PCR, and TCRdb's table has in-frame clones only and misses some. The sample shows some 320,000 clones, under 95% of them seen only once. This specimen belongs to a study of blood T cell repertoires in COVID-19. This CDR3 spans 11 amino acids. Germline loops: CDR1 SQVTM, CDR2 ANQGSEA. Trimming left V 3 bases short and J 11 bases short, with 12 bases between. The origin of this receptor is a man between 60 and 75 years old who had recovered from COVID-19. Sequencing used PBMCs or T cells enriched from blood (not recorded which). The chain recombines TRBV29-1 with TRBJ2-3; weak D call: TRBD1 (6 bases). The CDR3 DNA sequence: TGCAGCGTTGAGCGAGGGGGTGGGCAGTATTTT. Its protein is CSVERGGGQYF.